The sequence of this T cell receptor beta chain was determined in a study of blood T cells in healthy people across ages. Study at large: Per every two T cells, about one barcoded beta molecule was captured by template switching.

As regards this clonotype: One end of the junction is discordant with germline, which a read error may explain.

Using a J-beta primer mix together with a sample-barcoded 5' primer, a second PCR was run for roughly 7 to 11 cycles. TCRdb itself ran the 5' RACE reads through MiXCR, one entry per CDR3 protein. The table shows fewer than 1.5 million distinct CDR3 sequences, with 35% to 45% occurring only once. Germline CDR1 KGHSH, CDR2 LQKENI. The CDR3 contains 15 residues. The rearrangement uses TRBV18 and TRBJ2-7; TRBD2 agrees at 7 bases. This receptor was identified in a young woman in good health. Sequences were obtained from blood. CDR3 DNA: TGTGCCAGCTCCCCACAACGGGGGGACTCCTACGAGCAGTACTTC. The encoded protein is CASSPQRGDSYEQYF.